Presented here are 22 T cell receptor beta chains from one specimen sequenced in a study of T cell repertoires in cytomegalovirus infection. What these receptors recognize is not known. Via MiXCR, TCRdb re-called the reads, giving one row per CDR3 protein. The table lists approximately 71,000 distinct CDR3 sequences, 20% of them singletons. This sample comprised CD8+ T cells from cultured PBMCs, obtained from culture after CMV antigen stimulation. Source of these receptors: a human donor in good health (CMV status not recorded). Some clones in this sample may be carry-over from other donors' samples.

This clonotype showed up just a few times. The rearrangement uses TRBV12-3 or TRBV12-4 and TRBJ1-1; tentative D call: TRBD1 (6 bases). The CDR3 extends over 14 amino acids. The V gene lost 1 base and the J gene lost 5 bases, with 11 bases spanning the gap. The CDR3 here is CASSLGGLGTEAFF. Here the CDR3 DNA reads TGTGCCAGCAGTTTAGGGGGGCTCGGGACTGAAGCTTTCTTT.

J is TRBJ2-1 and V is TRBV4-3; 8 positions match TRBD2. The J segment lost 1 base and the V segment lost 0 bases, leaving 2 bases of the junction unmatched. The CDR3 length is 16 residues. Germline CDR1 is LGHNA and CDR2 is YSLEER. This CDR3 reads CASSQDGGGSYNEQFF. The CDR3 coding sequence is TGCGCCAGCAGCCAAGACGGGGGGGGATCCTACAATGAGCAGTTCTTC.

The chain has TRBV7-2 and TRBJ2-3, with TRBD1 matching over 8 bases. V gave up 1 base and J gave up 4 bases; unmatched junction bases: 4. Germline V gives CDR1 SGHTA, CDR2 FQGNSA. The CDR3 runs 15 residues. The CDR3 is CASSLVSGGADTQYF. CDR3 DNA: TGTGCCAGCAGCTTAGTCTCAGGGGGCGCAGATACGCAGTATTTT.

V gene TRBV5-6 combines with J gene TRBJ2-7; 7 nucleotides match TRBD2. The ends lost 1 base at V and 3 bases at J; junction bases unmatched: 10. The V gene's germline CDR1 is SGHDT and CDR2 YYEEEE. The CDR3 is made up of 16 amino acids. CDR3 protein: CASSLLWEGFYYEQYF. The CDR3 DNA is TGTGCCAGCAGCTTGTTGTGGGAGGGGTTCTACTACGAGCAGTACTTC.

V is TRBV7-8 and J is TRBJ2-3; D is unclear. Per germline, CDR1 SGHVS and CDR2 FQNEAQ. This CDR3 contains 16 residues. Deletions cut 0 bases from V and 5 bases from J, with 15 bases between. CDR3 region: CASSLALGLVGDTQYF. The CDR3 DNA sequence: TGTGCCAGCAGCTTAGCGCTAGGGTTAGTGGGAGATACGCAGTATTTT.

In its sample, this clonotype was seen many times. V is TRBV14 and J is TRBJ1-6; unclear D gene. The CDR3 sequence is 14 residues long. Trimming left V 4 bases short and J 14 bases short, with 18 bases between. Germline V gene sequence: CDR1 SGHDN, CDR2 FVKESK. This CDR3 reads CASSPLTAWEALHF. The CDR3 DNA reads TGTGCCAGCAGCCCTTTGACGGCCTGGGAGGCCCTCCACTTT.

The genes are TRBV20-1 and TRBJ1-2, with 7 bases aligning to TRBD1. Germline CDR1 and CDR2: DFQATT and SNEGSKA (reference sequence). The ends lost 1 base at V and 5 bases at J; junction bases unmatched: 13. CDR3 size: 16 residues. This CDR3 reads CSARVGGGHLAYGYTF. CDR3 coding DNA: TGCAGTGCTAGAGTGGGAGGGGGCCACCTAGCTTATGGCTACACCTTC.

This clonotype occurred once. The chain is built from TRBV7-6 and TRBJ2-1; no definite D call. Germline loops: CDR1 SGHVS, CDR2 FNYEAQ. This CDR3 spans 13 amino acids. Deletions cut 2 bases from V and 7 bases from J, with 9 bases between. The CDR3 DNA reads TGTGCCAGCAGCTTACGTGGTATGAATGAGCAGTTCTTC. Its translation: CASSLRGMNEQFF.

This clonotype was counted at least ten times. This chain links TRBV7-2 with TRBJ2-2; D gene uncertain. Deletions cut 3 bases from V and 2 bases from J, with 7 bases between. The CDR3 is made up of 14 amino acids. Germline V gene sequence: CDR1 SGHTA, CDR2 FQGNSA. The CDR3 nucleotides read TGTGCCAGCAGCTTCGGACCTAACACCGGGGAGCTGTTTTTT. Translating it yields CASSFGPNTGELFF.

The V gene is TRBV7-2, the J gene TRBJ1-1; TRBD1 matches 10 bases. V lost 5 bases and J lost 3; bases outside the gene matches: 9. The length of the CDR3 is 16 residues. In germline, CDR1 is SGHTA, CDR2 FQGNSA. The CDR3 loop is CASSTIWTGGDTEAFF. The CDR3 DNA reads TGTGCCAGCAGCACAATTTGGACAGGGGGAGACACTGAAGCTTTCTTT.

This rearrangement joins TRBV7-9 to TRBJ2-7; a weak D match, TRBD1 (5 bases). Germline V gene lookup returns CDR1 SEHNR and CDR2 FQNEAQ (reference sequence). The CDR3 extends over 12 amino acids. Trimming cost V 0 bases and J 9 bases, with 9 bases left between them. The CDR3 protein is CASSLATQGQYF. The CDR3 DNA sequence: TGTGCCAGCAGCTTAGCGACGCAGGGGCAGTACTTC.

This clonotype was observed a handful of times. The V gene is TRBV5-5, the J gene TRBJ1-2; the D gene is possibly TRBD1 (5 bases). The CDR3 spans 14 residues. V was pared by 4 bases and J by 0 bases, with 10 bases between. Germline CDR1 and CDR2: SGHKS and YYEKEE (reference sequence). CDR3 loop: CASSQPGANYGYTF. The CDR3 DNA sequence: TGTGCCAGCAGCCAGCCGGGGGCTAACTATGGCTACACCTTC.

V gene TRBV19 combines with J gene TRBJ2-3; D perhaps matches TRBD2 (5 bases). V shed 5 bases and J shed 6 bases, with 12 bases lying between them. The CDR3 is 13 amino acids. Germline V gene sequence: CDR1 LNHDA, CDR2 SQIVND (reference sequence). CDR3 sequence (DNA): TGTGCCAGTAGTCTAATTAGCGTGGATACGCAGTATTTT. Translation gives CASSLISVDTQYF.

This clonotype was seen ten or more times. The chain employs TRBV6-1 and TRBJ2-7, with 9 bases lining up with TRBD1. In germline, CDR1 is MNHNS, CDR2 SASEGT. Trimming took 4 bases from V and 3 from J; bases not matched to a gene: 7. There are 15 residues in the CDR3. The CDR3 sequence: CASSGSGTGNYEQYF. The CDR3 nucleotides read TGTGCCAGCAGTGGATCCGGGACAGGGAACTACGAGCAGTACTTC.

This clonotype has only a few counts. The V call is TRBV6-2 or TRBV6-3, the J call TRBJ1-5; D is possibly TRBD1 (5 bases). V lost 4 bases, J lost 8 bases, and 12 bases lay in between. The CDR3 has 13 amino acids. Germline V CDR1 and CDR2: MNHEY, SVGEGT. CDR3: CASSWGPPEPQHF. The DNA for the CDR3 is TGTGCCAGCAGTTGGGGACCTCCGGAGCCCCAGCATTTT.

Notes on this clonotype: This may come from a read error, since a much larger clone is one base off. This rearrangement joins TRBV7-2 to TRBJ1-6, with D possibly being TRBD1 (5 bases). The CDR3 is 15 residues long. From germline, CDR1 is SGHTA and CDR2 FQGNSA. Trimming stripped 2 bases from V and 7 bases from J, with 12 bases between. The CDR3 sequence: CASSLTQGDNSPLHF. The CDR3 DNA follows: TGTGCCAGCAGCTTAACGCAGGGAGACAATTCACCCCTCCACTTT.

This rearrangement joins TRBV4-3 to TRBJ1-1; D remains unclear. Trimming cost V 4 bases and J 0 bases, with 6 bases left between them. This CDR3 comprises 13 residues. Germline V gives CDR1 LGHNA, CDR2 YSLEER. In nucleotides, the CDR3 is TGCGCCAGCAGCCCCCTCGTGAACACTGAAGCTTTCTTT. This encodes CASSPLVNTEAFF.

There are many counts of this clonotype. The V gene is TRBV2, the J gene TRBJ1-4, with D hard to call. CDR3 size: 15 residues. V lost 2 bases and J 5 bases, leaving 12 bases between the germline ends. Germline CDR1 and CDR2: SNHLY and FYNNEI. CDR3 DNA sequence: TGTGCCAGCAGTGAATTCGGGCAGGAAAATGAAAAACTGTTTTTT. Amino acid sequence: CASSEFGQENEKLFF.

Comment on this clonotype: This could be a read error, since a much larger clone is one nucleotide away. This rearrangement joins TRBV6-2 or TRBV6-3 to TRBJ1-4; D unresolved. Germline lookup yields CDR1 MNHEY and CDR2 SVGEGT. CDR3 length equals 15 residues. Trimming shortened V by 3 bases and J by 9 bases, and 17 bases separated the two germline ends. CDR3 sequence reads: CASSYFAGQGKKLFF. The CDR3 DNA reads TGTGCCAGCAGTTATTTCGCGGGCCAAGGAAAAAAACTGTTTTTT.

The V call is TRBV6-1, the J call TRBJ2-1; D tentatively fits TRBD1 or TRBD2 (6 bases each). V was cut by 4 bases and J by 4 bases, with 11 bases left in between. The CDR3 sequence is 14 residues long. Germline lookup yields CDR1 MNHNS and CDR2 SASEGT. CDR3 region: CASSVGGTYNEQFF. The DNA of the CDR3 is TGTGCCAGCAGTGTCGGGGGCACTTACAATGAGCAGTTCTTC.

This chain links TRBV19 with TRBJ1-5; D unclear. This CDR3 spans 12 amino acids. CDR1 is LNHDA and CDR2 is SQIVND in the germline V gene (reference sequence). The ends were cut back, 3 bases at V and 7 bases at J, with 7 bases in the middle. The CDR3 DNA sequence: TGTGCCAGTAGTATTCGAAGCCAGCCCCAGCATTTT. Residues: CASSIRSQPQHF.

The chain couples TRBV7-9 to TRBJ2-1; either TRBD1 or TRBD2 may supply D (5 bases each). CDR3 length equals 16 residues. Germline V gives CDR1 SEHNR, CDR2 FQNEAQ (reference sequence). V gave up 7 bases and J gave up 6 bases, with 22 bases separating them. The CDR3 protein is CASTFNRGIELNEQFF. The CDR3 nucleotides read TGTGCCAGCACCTTTAACCGGGGCATAGAACTCAATGAGCAGTTCTTC.